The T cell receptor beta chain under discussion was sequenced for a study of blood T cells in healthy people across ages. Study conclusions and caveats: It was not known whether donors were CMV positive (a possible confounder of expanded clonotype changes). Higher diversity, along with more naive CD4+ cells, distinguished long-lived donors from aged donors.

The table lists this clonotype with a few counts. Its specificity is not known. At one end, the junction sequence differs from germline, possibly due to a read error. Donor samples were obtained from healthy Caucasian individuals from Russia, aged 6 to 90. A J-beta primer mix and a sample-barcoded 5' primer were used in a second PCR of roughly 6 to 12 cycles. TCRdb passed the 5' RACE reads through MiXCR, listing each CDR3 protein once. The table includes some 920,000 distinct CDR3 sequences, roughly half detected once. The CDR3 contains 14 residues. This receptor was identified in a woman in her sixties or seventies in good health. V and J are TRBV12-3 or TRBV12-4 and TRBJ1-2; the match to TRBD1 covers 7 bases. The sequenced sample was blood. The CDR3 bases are TGTGCCTGCAGTTCGACAGGGAATAACTATGGCTACACCTTC. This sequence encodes CACSSTGNNYGYTF.